This is a list of T cell receptor beta chains from one sample in a study of blood T cell repertoires in COVID-19. Profiled with immunoSEQ multiplex PCR; TCRdb holds only in-frame clones, not every one. The data hold about 52,000 clones, with about nine tenths observed a single time. The sequenced sample consisted of peripheral blood. These receptors came from a man in his 70s with acute or convalescent COVID-19. The CDR3 runs from the conserved cysteine through the conserved F or W.

j_gene: TRBJ2-1
v_gene: TRBV4-1
len: 16
CDR3aa: CASSHKQAPTYNEQFF

j_gene: TRBJ2-1
v_gene: TRBV7-9
len: 15
CDR3aa: CASSSRTGGSNEQFF

j_gene: TRBJ2-3
v_gene: TRBV7-2
len: 16
CDR3aa: CASRNPRTGVSDTQYF

j_gene: TRBJ2-3
v_gene: TRBV30
len: 18
CDR3aa: CAWSVNSGTAQSTDTQYF

j_gene: TRBJ1-4
v_gene: TRBV29-1
len: 11
CDR3aa: CSGQGLEKLFF

j_gene: TRBJ1-2
v_gene: TRBV28
len: 14
CDR3aa: CASSISPRVYGYTF

j_gene: TRBJ2-5
v_gene: TRBV4-3
len: 15
CDR3aa: CASSQDPARRETQYF

j_gene: TRBJ2-7
v_gene: TRBV5-1
len: 14
CDR3aa: CASSLGTATYEQYF

j_gene: TRBJ2-1
v_gene: TRBV11-1
len: 16
CDR3aa: CASSLYLRGLSNEQFF

j_gene: TRBJ2-3
v_gene: TRBV7-9
len: 15
CDR3aa: CASSPEMGGTDTQYF

j_gene: TRBJ1-3
v_gene: TRBV19
len: 17
CDR3aa: CASSIFGTSGSGNTIYF

j_gene: TRBJ2-5
v_gene: TRBV18
len: 14
CDR3aa: CASSPPGKQETQYF

j_gene: TRBJ2-3
v_gene: TRBV9
len: 15
CDR3aa: CASRPASGSTDTQYF

j_gene: TRBJ1-1
v_gene: TRBV12-3/TRBV12-4
len: 13
CDR3aa: CASRGQMNTEAFF

j_gene: TRBJ1-5
v_gene: TRBV3-1/TRBV3-2
len: 14
CDR3aa: CASSQDQGVQPQHF

j_gene: TRBJ1-2
v_gene: TRBV4-3
len: 12
CDR3aa: CASSQSGDGYTF

j_gene: TRBJ1-1
v_gene: TRBV5-1
len: 14
CDR3aa: CASSLADWNTEAFF

j_gene: TRBJ1-2
v_gene: TRBV27
len: 14
CDR3aa: CASSLTGGAYGYTF

j_gene: TRBJ2-1
v_gene: TRBV5-1
len: 14
CDR3aa: CASSVTGSYNEQFF

j_gene: TRBJ2-5
v_gene: TRBV19
len: 14
CDR3aa: CASSITSGVETQYF

j_gene: TRBJ1-1
v_gene: TRBV28
len: 15
CDR3aa: CASNTYARGETEAFF

j_gene: TRBJ2-1
v_gene: TRBV29-1
len: 12
CDR3aa: CSVDRQGDEQFF

j_gene: TRBJ2-7
v_gene: TRBV9
len: 12
CDR3aa: CASRGSTYEQYF

j_gene: TRBJ2-7
v_gene: TRBV28
len: 14
CDR3aa: CASSLKAGTYEQYF

j_gene: TRBJ2-5
v_gene: TRBV6-1
len: 15
CDR3aa: CASSEPWTGGETQYF

j_gene: TRBJ2-1
v_gene: TRBV7-8
len: 14
CDR3aa: CASRRRDSYNEQFF

j_gene: TRBJ2-2
v_gene: TRBV5-5
len: 15
CDR3aa: CASSPSRGNTGELFF

j_gene: TRBJ2-5
v_gene: TRBV7-2
len: 15
CDR3aa: CASSLAAGAQETQYF

j_gene: TRBJ1-6
v_gene: TRBV28
len: 15
CDR3aa: CASVSPGQGYSPLHF

j_gene: TRBJ1-5
v_gene: TRBV6-2/TRBV6-3
len: 13
CDR3aa: CASSDSHNQPQHF

j_gene: TRBJ1-2
v_gene: TRBV10-3
len: 12
CDR3aa: CATQLADSGYTF

j_gene: TRBJ2-5
v_gene: TRBV5-1
len: 12
CDR3aa: CASSGGLETQYF

j_gene: TRBJ1-1
v_gene: TRBV6-5
len: 14
CDR3aa: CASSYSTGISEAFF

j_gene: TRBJ1-2
v_gene: TRBV2
len: 13
CDR3aa: CAMAGTANYGYTF

j_gene: TRBJ1-2
v_gene: TRBV27
len: 11
CDR3aa: CASYRVDGYTF

j_gene: TRBJ1-1
v_gene: TRBV3-1/TRBV3-2
len: 17
CDR3aa: CASSQVPWEKGVTEAFF

j_gene: TRBJ2-7
v_gene: TRBV29-1
len: 13
CDR3aa: CSVLRDNSYEQYF

j_gene: TRBJ2-4
v_gene: TRBV15
len: 16
CDR3aa: CATSRALWTGENIQYF

j_gene: TRBJ2-3
v_gene: TRBV27
len: 12
CDR3aa: CASSLSGTGYYF